The 12 T cell receptor beta chains in this list originate from one sample, sequenced in a study of cytomegalovirus exposure and HLA in healthy donors. PCR primers comprised 60 Vbeta and 13 Jbeta primers. Produced via immunoSEQ multiplex PCR; TCRdb's table is partial and in-frame only. The table shows 75,000 to 90,000 clones, with around 82% occurring only once. Sequenced: PBMCs. The receptors derive from a man aged 50 to 59 in good health and CMV-seronegative.

The V call is TRBV4-3, the J call TRBJ1-2; D ambiguous. This CDR3 is 15 amino acids long. Germline V CDR1 and CDR2: LGHNA, YSLEER. V was pared by 4 bases and J by 4 bases, with 16 bases between. CDR3 nucleotide sequence: TGCGCCAGCAGCCGCCAAAAGGGAGGAGGCTATGGCTACACCTTC. Translating gives CASSRQKGGGYGYTF.

CDR3 DNA: TGTGCCAGCAGAACCAACAGGGGGGACACTGAAGCTTTCTTT. This encodes CASRTNRGDTEAFF. This chain connects TRBV13 to TRBJ1-1; 8 nucleotides match TRBD1. Germline CDR1 reads PRHDT; CDR2 reads FYEKMQ (reference sequence). The CDR3 covers 14 residues. The V segment lost 6 bases and the J segment 3 bases; nucleotides outside the gene matches: 6.

The chain recombines TRBV15 with TRBJ2-1, with 10 bases identical to TRBD2. Unmatched junction bases numbered 6, after V lost 1 base and J lost 3 bases. Germline-derived CDR1 and CDR2 are LNHNV and YYDKDF (reference sequence). This CDR3 is 17 amino acids long. The CDR3 here is CATSRGRSGGGYNEQFF. For the CDR3, the DNA is TGTGCCACCAGCAGAGGGAGGAGCGGGGGGGGCTACAATGAGCAGTTCTTC.

This clone is a singleton in its sample. DNA of the CDR3: TGTGCCAGCAGCGTAGATCTCCAGGCTAACTATGGCTACACCTTC. Translation: CASSVDLQANYGYTF. V gene TRBV9 combines with J gene TRBJ1-2, with D unresolved. The CDR3 length is 15 residues. The ends were cut back, 0 bases at V and 0 bases at J, with 9 bases in the middle. From germline, CDR1 is SGDLS and CDR2 YYNGEE.

This clone has just a few counts. The chain has TRBV5-1 and TRBJ1-2; D perhaps matches TRBD1 (6 bases). The CDR3 length is 14 residues. V was pared by 4 bases and J by 2 bases, with 12 bases between. CDR1 is SGHRS, CDR2 YFSETQ, per germline. Here the CDR3 DNA reads TGCGCCAGCAGCGACCGGACAGCCAACTATGGCTACACCTTC. This encodes CASSDRTANYGYTF.

The CDR3 reads CAISEPGTGGNEQYF. The CDR3 bases are TGTGCCATCAGTGAGCCGGGGACAGGGGGGAACGAGCAGTACTTC. The genes are TRBV10-3 and TRBJ2-7; 11 bases map to TRBD1. CDR3 size: 15 residues. Germline-derived CDR1 and CDR2 are ENHRY and SYGVKD. The junction had 5 bases not matched to a gene; V was cut back by 2 bases and J by 5 bases.

This clone showed up just once. The chain links TRBV6-4 to TRBJ1-1, with TRBD1 matching 8 bases. The CDR3 contains 13 residues. Unmatched junction bases numbered 3, after V lost 5 bases and J lost 4 bases. Germline V lookup: CDR1 MRHNA, CDR2 SNTAGT. The CDR3 here is CASSRQGSTEAFF. CDR3 nucleotides: TGTGCCAGCAGTCGACAGGGGAGCACTGAAGCTTTCTTT.

The chain links TRBV5-1 to TRBJ2-2; 7 bases fit TRBD2. CDR1 and CDR2 (germline): SGHRS, YFSETQ. Trimming cost V 3 bases and J 5 bases; bases outside gene matches: 7. The CDR3 is 15 residues long. DNA for the CDR3: TGCGCCAGCAGCTCCGGGCAGGGAGGGACCGGGGAGCTGTTTTTT. As protein: CASSSGQGGTGELFF.

The chain is built from TRBV12-5 and TRBJ2-6; D might be TRBD2 (6 bases). The CDR3 spans 20 residues. The V gene lost 0 bases and the J gene lost 0 bases, with 18 bases spanning the gap. Germline V lookup: CDR1 LGHNT, CDR2 FRNRAP. The CDR3: CASGLVRRGTSASGANVLTF. The CDR3 DNA reads as TGTGCTAGTGGTTTGGTCCGGAGGGGAACCTCCGCCTCTGGGGCCAACGTCCTGACTTTC.

This chain connects TRBV19 to TRBJ2-7; D ambiguous. There are 15 residues in the CDR3. Germline V gene lookup returns CDR1 LNHDA and CDR2 SQIVND (reference sequence). V was shortened by 3 bases and J by 0 bases, with 12 bases between the two germline ends. The CDR3 sequence is CASSISAGLSYEQYF. In DNA form, the CDR3 reads TGTGCCAGTAGTATTAGTGCAGGCCTCTCCTACGAGCAGTACTTC.

CDR3 amino acids: CASSLAGGNEQYF. The CDR3 DNA is TGTGCCAGCAGCTTGGCAGGGGGCAACGAGCAGTACTTC. V gene TRBV5-4 combines with J gene TRBJ2-5; 8 bases line up with TRBD1. TRBJ2-7 explains the end of the DNA better; the J call may be wrong. CDR3 length: 13 amino acids. CDR1 is SGHNT and CDR2 is YYREEE in the germline V gene (reference sequence).

The table lists this clone with a count of one. The chain links TRBV6-5 to TRBJ1-1; D unresolved. Germline assignment: CDR1 MNHEY and CDR2 SVGAGI. The CDR3 loop spans 14 amino acids. Trimming removed 6 bases from V and 2 bases from J, with 13 bases in between. The CDR3 DNA follows: TGTGCCAGCAGGAGGCGGGTACCCAACACTGAAGCTTTCTTT. Translating it yields CASRRRVPNTEAFF.